This TCR beta chain was documented in a study of T cell changes during pregnancy in multiple sclerosis. Per germline, CDR1 KGHSH and CDR2 LQKENI. CDR3 length: 16 residues. The ends were cut back, 3 bases at V and 4 bases at J, with 16 bases in the middle. Sequencing used immunoSEQ multiplex PCR; TCRdb keeps in-frame clones, though not all of them. The sample records about 93,000 clones, 85% to 95% being singletons. This chain uses TRBV18 with TRBJ2-1; a possible D gene is TRBD1 (6 bases). The sample consisted of peripheral blood, taken after pregnancy. This receptor was identified in a female donor with multiple sclerosis, enrolled in a pregnancy study. CDR3 in amino acids: CASSPFTGNNYNEQFF. Written as DNA, the CDR3 is TGTGCCAGCTCACCCTTTACAGGGAATAATTACAATGAGCAGTTCTTC. The full variable domain, in which reference TRBV18 and TRBJ2-1 provide the parts outside the CDR3, is NAGVMQNPRHLVRRRGQEARLRCSPMKGHSHVYWYRQLPEEGLKFMVYLQKENIIDESGMPKERFSAEFPKEGPSILRIQQVVRGDSAAYFCASSPFTGNNYNEQFFGPGTRLTVL.